Detailed here is one T cell receptor (beta chain). As handled by the study authors: Reference gene primer amplification yielded estimated nucleated cell counts. Only in-frame clones appear in the TCRdb table, and some are missing; sequencing was by immunoSEQ multiplex PCR. V and J calls and clone size are copied from that table; D and trimming were computed from the DNA. The profile shows 150,000 to 190,000 clones, around 84% of them singletons. These data belong to a study of blood T cell repertoires in COVID-19. Study-level information: Samples of COVID-19 (acute and convalescent) were obtained from the United States, Italy and Spain.

This CDR3 spans 14 amino acids. Losses at the gene ends were 4 bases for V and 6 bases for J; bases not matched to a gene: 3. The germline CDR1 and CDR2 sequences are KGHSH and LQKENI. Participant-given clinical history determined each cohort assignment. All recovered Cohort 3 donors got two negative PCRs, got clearance, or saw symptom resolution. This rearrangement joins TRBV18 to TRBJ1-5; 10 nucleotides agree with TRBD1. Sequenced sample: PBMCs or T cells enriched from blood (not recorded which). The TCR originated in a man aged 45 to 65 who had recovered from COVID-19. The CDR3 DNA sequence: TGTGCCAGCTCACGGGACAGGGGTTCTCAGCCCCAGCATTTT. Translating gives CASSRDRGSQPQHF. The full variable domain, its missing parts supplied by reference TRBV18 and TRBJ1-5, is NAGVMQNPRHLVRRRGQEARLRCSPMKGHSHVYWYRQLPEEGLKFMVYLQKENIIDESGMPKERFSAEFPKEGPSILRIQQVVRGDSAAYFCASSRDRGSQPQHFGDGTRLSIL.